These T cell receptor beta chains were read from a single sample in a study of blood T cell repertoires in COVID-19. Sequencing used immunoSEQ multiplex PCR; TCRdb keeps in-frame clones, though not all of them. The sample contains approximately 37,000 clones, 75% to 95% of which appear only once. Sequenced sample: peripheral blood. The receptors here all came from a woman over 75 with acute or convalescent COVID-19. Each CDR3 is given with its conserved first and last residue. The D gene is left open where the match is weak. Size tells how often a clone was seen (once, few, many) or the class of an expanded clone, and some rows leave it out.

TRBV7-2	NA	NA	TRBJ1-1	CASSLAEVLNTEAFF	TGTGCCAGCAGCTTAGCGGAGGTATTGAACACTGAAGCTTTCTTT
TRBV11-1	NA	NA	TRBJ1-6	CASSSGLGAPLHF	TGTGCCAGCAGCTCGGGACTAGGGGCACCCCTCCACTTT
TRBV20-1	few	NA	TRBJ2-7	CSAGDSYEQYF	TGCAGTGCTGGAGACAGTTACGAGCAGTACTTC
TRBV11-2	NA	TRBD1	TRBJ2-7	CASSDTGTGRTRWYF	TGTGCCAGCAGCGATACCGGGACAGGACGGACGAGGTGGTACTTC
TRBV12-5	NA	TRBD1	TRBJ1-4	CASGPGGSNEKLFF	TGTGCTAGTGGCCCAGGGGGAAGCAATGAAAAACTGTTTTTT
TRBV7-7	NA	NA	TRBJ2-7	CASSLGQGHSYEQYF	TGTGCTAGCAGCTTGGGCCAGGGGCACTCCTACGAGCAGTACTTC
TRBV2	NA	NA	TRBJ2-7	CASSEISYEQYF	TGTGCCAGCAGTGAAATCTCTTACGAGCAGTACTTC
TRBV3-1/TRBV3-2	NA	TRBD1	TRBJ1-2	CASSPGTDYTF	TGTGCCAGCAGCCCTGGGACAGACTACACCTTC
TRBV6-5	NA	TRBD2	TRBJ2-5	CASRTSGGAETQYF	TGTGCCAGCAGGACTAGCGGGGGGGCGGAGACCCAGTACTTC
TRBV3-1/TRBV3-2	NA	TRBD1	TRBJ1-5	CASSPRTGPTPPYLPYSNQPQHF	TGTGCCAGCAGCCCAAGGACAGGCCCAACTCCTCCATACCTACCTTATAGCAATCAGCCCCAGCATTTT
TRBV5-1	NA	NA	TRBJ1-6	CASSPTTSSYNSPLHF	TGCGCCAGCAGCCCTACAACTAGCTCCTATAATTCACCCCTCCACTTT
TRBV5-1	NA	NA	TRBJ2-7	CASSTAPGFEQYF	TGCGCCAGCAGCACGGCCCCAGGGTTCGAGCAGTACTTC
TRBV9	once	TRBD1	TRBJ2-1	CASSGRTGGTYNEQFF	TGTGCCAGCAGCGGCCGGACAGGGGGCACCTACAATGAGCAGTTCTTC
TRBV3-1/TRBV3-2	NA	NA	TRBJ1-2	CASSHTGFHGYTF	TGTGCCAGCAGCCACACAGGGTTCCATGGCTACACCTTC
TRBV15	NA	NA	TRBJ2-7	CATSRDRTAYEQYF	TGTGCCACCAGCAGAGATCGGACAGCCTACGAGCAGTACTTC
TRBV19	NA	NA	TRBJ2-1	CASANSAGLNEQFF	TGTGCCAGTGCAAATAGTGCGGGGTTGAATGAGCAGTTCTTC
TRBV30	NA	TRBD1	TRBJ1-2	CAWSGTGGDRYYTF	TGTGCCTGGAGTGGGACCGGCGGGGACAGATACTACACCTTC
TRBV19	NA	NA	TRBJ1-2	CASSDRTDAYGYTF	TGTGCCAGTAGTGATCGGACAGACGCCTATGGCTACACCTTC
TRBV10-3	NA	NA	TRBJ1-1	CAISEWIGRNQNTEAFF	TGTGCCATCAGTGAGTGGATAGGGAGAAACCAGAACACTGAAGCTTTCTTT
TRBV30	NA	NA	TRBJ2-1	CAWRVYGTYNEQFF	TGTGCCTGGAGGGTCTACGGGACCTACAATGAGCAGTTCTTC
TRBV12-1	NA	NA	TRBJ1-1	CATCDTTQNTEAFF	TGTGCCACCTGTGACACCACACAGAACACTGAAGCTTTCTTT
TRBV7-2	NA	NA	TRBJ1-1	CASRLFVEAFF	TGTGCCAGCAGGCTATTTGTTGAAGCTTTCTTT
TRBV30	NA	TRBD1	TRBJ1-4	CAWTYSWDRGEKLFF	TGTGCCTGGACGTATAGTTGGGACAGAGGTGAAAAACTGTTTTTT
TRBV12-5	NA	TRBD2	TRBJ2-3	CASGLVRRGGLLRFSTDTQYF	TGTGCTAGTGGTTTGGTACGGCGGGGGGGCCTCCTCCGTTTTAGCACAGATACGCAGTATTTT
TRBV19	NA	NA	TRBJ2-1	CASSIRGEQFF	TGTGCCAGTAGTATAAGAGGTGAGCAGTTCTTC
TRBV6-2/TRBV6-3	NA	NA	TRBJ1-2	CASSYWHTPYGYTF	TGTGCCAGCAGTTACTGGCACACCCCCTATGGCTACACCTTC
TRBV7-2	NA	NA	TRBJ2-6	CASSSRGGPGANVLTF	TGTGCCAGCAGCTCGAGGGGGGGGCCTGGGGCCAACGTCCTGACTTTC
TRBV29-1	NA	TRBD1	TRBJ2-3	CSVQGAGTDTQYF	TGCAGCGTGCAGGGGGCTGGCACAGATACGCAGTATTTT
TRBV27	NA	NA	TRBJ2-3	CASSPLPPPDTQYF	TGTGCCAGCAGTCCCCTCCCCCCCCCAGATACGCAGTATTTT
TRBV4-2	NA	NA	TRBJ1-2	CASSQAEGPHRDGYTF	TGTGCCAGCAGCCAAGCAGAGGGCCCTCATCGGGATGGCTACACCTTC
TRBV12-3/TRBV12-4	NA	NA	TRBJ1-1	CASSLEGERAFF	TGTGCCAGCAGTTTAGAGGGCGAGCGGGCTTTCTTT
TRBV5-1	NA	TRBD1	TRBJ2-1	CASSSDRGGNEQFF	TGCGCCAGCAGCTCCGACAGGGGCGGCAATGAGCAGTTCTTC
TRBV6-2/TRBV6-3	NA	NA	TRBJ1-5	CASSYSRYSNQPQHF	TGTGCCAGCAGTTACTCTCGGTATAGCAATCAGCCCCAGCATTTT
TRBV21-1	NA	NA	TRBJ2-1	CASSKGYGGQGFHEQFF	TGTGCCAGCAGCAAAGGATATGGAGGACAGGGGTTCCATGAGCAGTTCTTC
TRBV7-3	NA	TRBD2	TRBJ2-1	CASSLQRGGLNAEQFF	TGTGCCAGCAGCTTACAGCGGGGGGGCCTAAACGCTGAGCAGTTCTTC
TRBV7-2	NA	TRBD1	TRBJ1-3	CASSQDRAAGNTIYF	TGTGCCAGCAGCCAAGACAGGGCCGCTGGAAACACCATATATTTT
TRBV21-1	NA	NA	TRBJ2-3	CASSKAGPTGETDTQYF	TGTGCCAGCAGCAAAGCGGGGCCGACAGGAGAAACAGATACGCAGTATTTT
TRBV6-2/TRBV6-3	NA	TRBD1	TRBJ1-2	CASSAAGTADFYGYTF	TGTGCCAGCAGTGCCGCCGGGACAGCAGATTTCTATGGCTACACCTTC
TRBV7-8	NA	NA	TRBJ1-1	CASSSPNWSGKKGEAFF	TGTGCCAGCAGCTCCCCCAATTGGTCGGGAAAGAAGGGTGAAGCTTTCTTT
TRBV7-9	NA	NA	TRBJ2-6	CASSLSSGANVLTF	TGTGCCAGCAGCTTGAGTAGTGGGGCCAACGTCCTGACTTTC